These T cell receptor beta chains were read from a single sample in a study of sequential checkpoint blockade in melanoma. Assay: immunoSEQ multiplex PCR; the TCRdb copy retains only in-frame clones and omits some. The sample has 30,000 or so clones, about 88% seen once. Sequencing was performed on CD8+ T cells sorted from blood (inferred from file names), taken from a patient given nivolumab and ipilimumab in sequence. These receptors were taken from a human donor with melanoma. The CDR3 runs from the conserved cysteine through the conserved F or W. D genes are given only for firm matches. Size values are once, few and many counts, or a class for expanded clones, and some rows have none.

d_gene	v_gene	abundance	j_gene	CDR3nt	CDR3aa
TRBD2	TRBV10-1	NA	TRBJ2-3	TGCGCCAGCAGCGATGTGCTAGCGGTGGCCACAGATACGCAGTATTTT	CASSDVLAVATDTQYF
NA	TRBV7-9	NA	TRBJ2-7	TGTGCCAGCAGCTTTGGGGGGGCCCCCTACGAGCAGTACTTC	CASSFGGAPYEQYF
TRBD2	TRBV7-9	NA	TRBJ2-3	TGTGCCAGCAGCTTACCTCTCGGTGGGGGGGAGGATACGCAGTATTTT	CASSLPLGGGEDTQYF
NA	TRBV5-6	NA	TRBJ2-7	TGTGCCAGCAGCTGGGCACAGGGTTACGAGCAGTACTTC	CASSWAQGYEQYF
NA	TRBV5-6	NA	TRBJ1-5	TGTGCCAGCAGCTTGGCAGTCGGGGATAGCAATCAGCCCCAGCATTTT	CASSLAVGDSNQPQHF
NA	TRBV12-2	NA	TRBJ1-6	TGTGCAAGTCGCCCACCCATGACAGGGGGCGAGCAAAGGGGGAATAATTCACCCCTCCACTTT	CASRPPMTGGEQRGNNSPLHF
NA	TRBV5-6	NA	TRBJ2-6	TGTGCCAGCAGCTTTAGTTCTGGGGCCAACGTCCTGACTTTC	CASSFSSGANVLTF
NA	TRBV27	once	TRBJ2-2	TGTGCCAGCAGTTTATCCCAGACAGACAAGGTGTTTTTT	CASSLSQTDKVFF
NA	TRBV30	NA	TRBJ2-7	TGTGCCTGGAGTGTTGGGGGCTCCTACGAGCAGTACTTC	CAWSVGGSYEQYF
NA	TRBV6-5	NA	TRBJ1-2	TGTGCCACCTCCTCGGGGGGGCCAGGCTACACCTTC	CATSSGGPGYTF
TRBD2	TRBV11-2	NA	TRBJ2-7	TGTGCCAGCAGCTTAGGGACTAGCGTCTACGAGCAGTACTTC	CASSLGTSVYEQYF
TRBD1	TRBV19	NA	TRBJ2-3	TGTGCCAGTAGTACGATGATAGCGGGGACAGGGGTCCCAGATACGCAGTATTTT	CASSTMIAGTGVPDTQYF
TRBD1	TRBV10-3	NA	TRBJ1-6	TGTGCCATCAGTGAGCCGGGACAGGGAGTGTCACCCCTCCACTTT	CAISEPGQGVSPLHF
TRBD1	TRBV5-6	NA	TRBJ2-3	TGTGCCAGCAGGGGACAGAGCATCCCGTTTGGTACGCAGTATTTT	CASRGQSIPFGTQYF
NA	TRBV5-1	NA	TRBJ1-2	TGCGCCAGCAGGGGTACGGAGTTTTTCTATGGCTACACCTTC	CASRGTEFFYGYTF